One sample yielded the 11 T cell receptor beta chains listed below, sequenced in a study of blood T cell repertoires in COVID-19. Produced via immunoSEQ multiplex PCR; TCRdb's table is partial and in-frame only. The table has approximately 150,000 clones, around 85% seen once; the top ten hold under 4.5%. The sequencing input was peripheral blood. These receptors were collected from a woman between 65 and 79 years old with acute or convalescent COVID-19.

This clone was observed a handful of times. This chain uses TRBV5-8 with TRBJ1-5, with 9 bases fitting TRBD1. The germline gives CDR1 SGHTS, CDR2 YDEGEE. The CDR3 has 15 amino acids. V dropped 3 bases and J dropped 5; count of bases not matched to a gene: 6. Here the CDR3 reads CASSSGQGIDQPQHF. DNA for the CDR3: TGTGCCAGCAGCTCGGGACAGGGAATCGATCAGCCCCAGCATTTT.

CDR3 loop: CATSRDQGLRNEQFF. The CDR3 region has the DNA TGTGCCACCAGCAGAGATCAGGGTTTGAGAAATGAGCAGTTCTTC. The rearrangement joins TRBV15 to TRBJ2-1; TRBD1 might be the D (5 bases). The CDR3 totals 15 residues. Germline loops: CDR1 LNHNV, CDR2 YYDKDF (reference sequence). Trimming pared 0 bases from V and 7 bases from J, leaving 13 bases between. The full variable domain, with the rest looked up from reference TRBV15 and TRBJ2-1, is DAMVIQNPRYQVTQFGKPVTLSCSQTLNHNVMYWYQQKSSQAPKLLFHYYDKDFNNEADTPDNFQSRRPNTSFCFLDIRSPGLGDTAMYLCATSRDQGLRNEQFFGPGTRLTVL.

The CDR3 here is CSVERPGHNSYEQYF. CDR3 DNA: TGCAGCGTTGAGAGGCCGGGACATAACTCCTACGAGCAGTACTTC. The chain recombines TRBV29-1 with TRBJ2-7, with D tentatively TRBD1 (6 bases). V lost 3 bases and J 0 bases, leaving 15 bases between the germline ends. The CDR3 loop spans 15 amino acids. Germline V gene data show CDR1 as SQVTM and CDR2 as ANQGSEA.

The rearrangement links TRBV28 to TRBJ1-4; TRBD1 agrees at 12 bases. The CDR3 consists of 15 residues. Germline CDR1 MDHEN, CDR2 SYDVKM. V was pared by 10 bases and J by 3 bases, with 6 bases of the junction left unmatched. The CDR3 DNA reads TGTGCCACTAGGGACAGGGGGCTATCTAATGAAAAACTGTTTTTT. Encoded protein: CATRDRGLSNEKLFF.

CDR3 protein: CASRTSGRADTQYF. In nucleotides, the CDR3 is TGTGCCAGCCGGACTAGCGGGAGGGCCGATACGCAGTATTTT. The chain combines TRBV28 with TRBJ2-3; TRBD2 matches 15 bases. This CDR3 region has 14 residues. Germline V gene data show CDR1 as MDHEN and CDR2 as SYDVKM. Trimming at V came to 8 bases and at J to 6 bases, leaving 3 bases not matched to a gene.

The chain combines TRBV7-3 with TRBJ2-7, with no clear D. The CDR3 is made up of 12 amino acids. Trimming left V 1 base short and J 4 bases short, with 5 bases between. CDR1 and CDR2 from the germline V gene are SGHTA and FQGTGA. The CDR3, as DNA: TGTGCCAGCAGCTTAAATCTTTACGAGCAGTACTTC. Translated, it gives CASSLNLYEQYF.

This chain connects TRBV7-9 to TRBJ1-3; TRBD1 is a possible D gene (5 bases). Germline CDR1 is SEHNR and CDR2 is FQNEAQ (reference sequence). This CDR3 contains 15 residues. V shed 5 bases and J shed 3 bases, with 14 bases lying between them. CDR3 amino acids: CASSLTTGIGNTIYF. The CDR3 coding sequence is TGTGCCAGCAGCCTTACAACAGGCATTGGAAACACCATATATTTT.

This clone was seen just once. The V and J genes are TRBV28 and TRBJ2-1, with TRBD2 matching over 8 bases. The CDR3 is 13 residues long. The J segment lost 0 bases and the V segment lost 11 bases, leaving 3 bases of the junction unmatched. Germline V gene sequence: CDR1 MDHEN, CDR2 SYDVKM. This CDR3 reads CAGGLDSYNEQFF. CDR3 in DNA: TGTGCCGGGGGACTAGACTCCTACAATGAGCAGTTCTTC.

The chain recombines TRBV11-2 with TRBJ1-4; D remains unclear. Germline CDR1 and CDR2: SGHAT and FQNNGV. Deletions cut 3 bases from V and 0 bases from J, with 17 bases between. The CDR3 has 18 amino acids. The CDR3 sequence is CASSFRFRRDATNEKLFF. The CDR3 coding sequence is TGTGCCAGCAGCTTCCGTTTTCGACGGGATGCAACTAATGAAAAACTGTTTTTT.

The V call is TRBV2, the J call TRBJ2-7; D might be TRBD2 (5 bases). In germline, CDR1 is SNHLY, CDR2 FYNNEI. This CDR3 has 14 amino acids. Trimming pared 10 bases from V and 0 bases from J, leaving 16 bases between. CDR3 sequence reads: CAIRRRATSYEQYF. DNA for the CDR3: TGTGCCATACGGAGGCGGGCTACCTCCTACGAGCAGTACTTC.

This rearrangement joins TRBV18 to TRBJ2-1; the match to TRBD2 covers 11 bases. The CDR3 loop spans 17 amino acids. V trimming: 2 bases; J trimming: 5 bases; junction bases outside the gene matches: 8. Germline V lookup: CDR1 KGHSH, CDR2 LQKENI. The CDR3 DNA reads TGTGCCAGCTCACCAGCCATAGCGGGGGGGCTAAACAATGAGCAGTTCTTC. The encoded protein is CASSPAIAGGLNNEQFF.